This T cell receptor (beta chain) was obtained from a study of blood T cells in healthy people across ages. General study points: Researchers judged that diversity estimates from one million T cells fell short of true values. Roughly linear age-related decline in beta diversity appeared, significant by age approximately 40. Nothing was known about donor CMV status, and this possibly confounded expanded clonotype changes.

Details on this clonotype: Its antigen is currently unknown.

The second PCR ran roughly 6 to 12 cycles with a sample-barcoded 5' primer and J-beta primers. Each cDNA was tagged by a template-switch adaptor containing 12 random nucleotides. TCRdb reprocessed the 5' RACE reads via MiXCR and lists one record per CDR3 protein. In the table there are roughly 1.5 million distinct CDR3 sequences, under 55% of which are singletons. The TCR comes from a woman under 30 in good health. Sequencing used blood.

The CDR3 spells CASSVTGGDEKLFF. In DNA form, the CDR3 reads TGTGCCAGCAGCGTTACAGGGGGCGACGAAAAACTGTTTTTT. The chain recombines TRBV9 with TRBJ1-4, with 9 bases aligning to TRBD1. Trimming cost V 2 bases and J 8 bases; bases outside gene matches: 4. Germline V lookup: CDR1 SGDLS, CDR2 YYNGEE. The CDR3 is 14 amino acids.